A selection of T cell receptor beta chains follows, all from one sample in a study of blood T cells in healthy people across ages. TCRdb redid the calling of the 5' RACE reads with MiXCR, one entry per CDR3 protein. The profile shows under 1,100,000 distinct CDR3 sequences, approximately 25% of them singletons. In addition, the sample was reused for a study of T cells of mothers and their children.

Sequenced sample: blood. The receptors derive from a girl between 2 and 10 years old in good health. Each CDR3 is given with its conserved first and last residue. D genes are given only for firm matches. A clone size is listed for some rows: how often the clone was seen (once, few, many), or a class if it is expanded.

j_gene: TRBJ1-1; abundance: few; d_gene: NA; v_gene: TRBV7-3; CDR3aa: CASSFYANTEAFF; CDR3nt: TGTGCCAGCAGCTTCTATGCAAACACTGAAGCTTTCTTT
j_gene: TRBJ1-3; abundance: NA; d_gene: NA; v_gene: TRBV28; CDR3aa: CASLVSHSSGNTIYF; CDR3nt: TGTGCCAGCCTTGTTAGCCACAGCTCTGGAAACACCATATATTTT
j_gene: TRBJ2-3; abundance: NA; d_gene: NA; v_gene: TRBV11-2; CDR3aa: CASSLALQGRTDTQYF; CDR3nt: TGTGCCAGCAGCTTAGCTCTCCAGGGTCGCACAGATACGCAGTATTTT
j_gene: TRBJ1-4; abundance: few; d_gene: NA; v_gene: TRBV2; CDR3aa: CASSLGGFGEKLFF; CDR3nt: TGTGCCAGCAGCCTTGGGGGGTTTGGTGAAAAACTGTTTTTT
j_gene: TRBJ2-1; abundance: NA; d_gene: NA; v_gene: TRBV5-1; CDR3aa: CASEGGGGVFSEQFF; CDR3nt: TGCGCCAGCGAGGGAGGAGGGGGGGTCTTCAGTGAGCAGTTCTTC
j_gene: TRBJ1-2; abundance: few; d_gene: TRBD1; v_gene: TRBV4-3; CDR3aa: CASSQDGQGHYGYTF; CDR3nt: TGCGCCAGCAGCCAAGATGGACAGGGACACTATGGCTACACCTTC
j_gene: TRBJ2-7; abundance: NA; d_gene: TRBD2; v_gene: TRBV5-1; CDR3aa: CASSYSGRADYEQYF; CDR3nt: TGCGCCAGCAGCTATAGCGGGAGGGCCGATTACGAGCAGTACTTC
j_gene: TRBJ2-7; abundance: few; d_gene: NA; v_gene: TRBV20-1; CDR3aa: CSASERPGEYEQYF; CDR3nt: TGCAGTGCTAGTGAGAGGCCAGGAGAATACGAGCAGTACTTC
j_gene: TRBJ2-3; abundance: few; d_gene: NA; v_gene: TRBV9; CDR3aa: CASGDGTTDTRYF; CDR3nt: TGTGCCAGCGGGGACGGGACCACAGATACGCGGTATTTT
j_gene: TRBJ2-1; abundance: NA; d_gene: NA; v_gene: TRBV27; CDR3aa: CASSLVGYGNNEQFF; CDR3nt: TGTGCCAGCAGTTTGGTGGGATACGGAAACAATGAGCAGTTCTTC
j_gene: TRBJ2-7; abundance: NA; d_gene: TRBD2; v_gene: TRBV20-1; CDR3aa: CSALAGSGEQYF; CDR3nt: TGCAGTGCCCTAGCGGGGTCGGGCGAGCAGTACTTC
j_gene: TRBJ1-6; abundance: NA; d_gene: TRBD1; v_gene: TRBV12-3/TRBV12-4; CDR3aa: CASNSDRGGSPLHF; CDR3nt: TGTGCCAGCAACTCGGACAGGGGAGGATCACCCCTCCACTTT
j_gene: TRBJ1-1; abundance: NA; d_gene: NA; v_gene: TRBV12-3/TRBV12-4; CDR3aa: CASTGQRDTEAFF; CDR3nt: TGTGCCAGCACCGGACAGAGGGACACTGAAGCTTTCTTT
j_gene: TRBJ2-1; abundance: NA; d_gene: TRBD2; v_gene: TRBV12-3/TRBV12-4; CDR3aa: CASQTSGRAGNEQFF; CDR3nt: TGTGCCAGCCAGACTAGCGGGCGGGCGGGCAATGAGCAGTTCTTC
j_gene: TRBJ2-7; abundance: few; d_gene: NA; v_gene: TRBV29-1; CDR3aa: CSVEEGGTSYEQYF; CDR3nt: TGCAGCGTTGAAGAGGGCGGAACCTCCTACGAGCAGTACTTC
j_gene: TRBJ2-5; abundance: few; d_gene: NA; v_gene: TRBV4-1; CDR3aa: CASSQDPTDQETQYF; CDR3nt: TGCGCCAGCAGCCAAGATCCAACAGACCAAGAGACCCAGTACTTC
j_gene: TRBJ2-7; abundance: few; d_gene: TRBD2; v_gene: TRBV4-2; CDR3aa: CASSLVAASGSYYEQYF; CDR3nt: TGTGCCAGCAGCCTTGTCGCGGCTAGCGGGTCCTACTACGAGCAGTACTTC
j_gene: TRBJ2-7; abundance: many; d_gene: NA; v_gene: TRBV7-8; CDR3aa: CASSLERNYEQYF; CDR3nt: TGTGCCAGCAGCTTAGAGAGGAACTACGAGCAGTACTTC
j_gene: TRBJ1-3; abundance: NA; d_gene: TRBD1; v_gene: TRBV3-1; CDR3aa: CASSQQGAAGNTIYF; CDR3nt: TGTGCCAGCAGCCAACAGGGGGCGGCTGGAAACACCATATATTTT
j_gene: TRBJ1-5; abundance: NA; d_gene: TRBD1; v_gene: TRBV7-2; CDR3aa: CASSLVGTATSQPQHF; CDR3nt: TGTGCCAGCAGCTTAGTTGGGACAGCAACAAGCCAGCCCCAGCATTTT
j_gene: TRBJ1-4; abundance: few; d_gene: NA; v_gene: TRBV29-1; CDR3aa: CSVGDSEKLFF; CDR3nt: TGCAGCGTGGGGGATAGTGAAAAACTGTTTTTT
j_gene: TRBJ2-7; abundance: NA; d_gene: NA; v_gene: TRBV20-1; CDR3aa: CSARPDSSLYEQYF; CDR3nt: TGCAGTGCTCGTCCTGACAGTAGCCTCTACGAGCAGTACTTC
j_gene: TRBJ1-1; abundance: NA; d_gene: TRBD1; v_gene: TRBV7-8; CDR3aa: CASSLPGTGLLNTEAFF; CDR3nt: TGTGCCAGCAGCTTACCCGGGACAGGCCTACTGAACACTGAAGCTTTCTTT
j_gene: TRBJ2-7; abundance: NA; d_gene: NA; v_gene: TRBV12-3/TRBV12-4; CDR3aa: CASSLSDSASEQYF; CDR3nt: TGTGCCAGCAGTTTATCGGACAGTGCGTCCGAGCAGTACTTC
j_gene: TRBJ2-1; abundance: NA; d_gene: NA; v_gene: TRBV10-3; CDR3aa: CAILPTSSQYNEQFF; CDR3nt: TGTGCCATCCTACCCACGAGCTCCCAGTACAATGAGCAGTTCTTC
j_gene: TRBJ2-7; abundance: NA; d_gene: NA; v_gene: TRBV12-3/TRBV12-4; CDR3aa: CASSPNVRPSEQYF; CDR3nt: TGTGCCAGCAGCCCAAACGTAAGACCGAGCGAGCAGTACTTC
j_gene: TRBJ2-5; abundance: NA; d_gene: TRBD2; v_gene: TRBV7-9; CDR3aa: CASSFSGGTGETQYF; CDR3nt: TGTGCCAGCAGCTTTTCCGGGGGGACTGGAGAGACCCAGTACTTC
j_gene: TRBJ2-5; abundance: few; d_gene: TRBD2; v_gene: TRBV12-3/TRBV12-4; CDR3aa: CASSIWTSGETQYF; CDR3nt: TGTGCCAGCAGCATCTGGACTAGCGGGGAGACCCAGTACTTC
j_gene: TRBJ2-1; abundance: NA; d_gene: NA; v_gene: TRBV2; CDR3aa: CASKTTSGTPYNEQFF; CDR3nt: TGTGCCAGCAAAACGACTTCCGGGACCCCCTACAATGAGCAGTTCTTC
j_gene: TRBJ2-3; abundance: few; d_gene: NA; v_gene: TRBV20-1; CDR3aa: CSASRSDTQYF; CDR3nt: TGCAGTGCTAGTAGGTCTGATACGCAGTATTTT
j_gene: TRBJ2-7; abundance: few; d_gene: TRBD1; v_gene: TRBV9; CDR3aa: CASSAWTGGPYEQYF; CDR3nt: TGTGCCAGCAGCGCCTGGACAGGGGGCCCCTACGAGCAGTACTTC
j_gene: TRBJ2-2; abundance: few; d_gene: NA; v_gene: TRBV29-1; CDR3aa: CSVVDRNTGELFF; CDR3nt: TGCAGCGTCGTGGACAGAAACACCGGGGAGCTGTTTTTT
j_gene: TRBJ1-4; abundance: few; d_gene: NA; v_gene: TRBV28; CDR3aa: CASGQGAEEKLFF; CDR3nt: TGTGCCAGCGGACAAGGCGCGGAGGAAAAACTGTTTTTT
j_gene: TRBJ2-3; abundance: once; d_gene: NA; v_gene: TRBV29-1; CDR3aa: CSVGNGFGDTQYF; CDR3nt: TGCAGCGTTGGGAATGGGTTCGGGGATACGCAGTATTTT
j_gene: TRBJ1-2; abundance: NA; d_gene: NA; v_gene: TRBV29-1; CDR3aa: CSVHARLTGYGYTF; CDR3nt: TGCAGCGTTCACGCACGGTTGACAGGCTATGGCTACACCTTC
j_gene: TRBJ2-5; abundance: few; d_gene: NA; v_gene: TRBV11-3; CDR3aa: CASSLVAAEETQYF; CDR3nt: TGTGCCAGCAGCTTAGTTGCAGCGGAAGAGACCCAGTACTTC
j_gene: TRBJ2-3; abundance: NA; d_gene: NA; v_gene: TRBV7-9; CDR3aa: CASREDSPADTQYF; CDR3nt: TGTGCCAGCAGAGAGGACAGCCCCGCAGATACGCAGTATTTT
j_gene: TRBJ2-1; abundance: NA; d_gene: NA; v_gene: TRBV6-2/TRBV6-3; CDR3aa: CASSYANRRDNEQFF; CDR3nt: TGTGCCAGCAGTTACGCAAACAGGAGAGACAATGAGCAGTTCTTC
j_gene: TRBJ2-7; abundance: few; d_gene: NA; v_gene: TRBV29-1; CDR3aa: CSVKDGSSYEQYF; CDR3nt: TGCAGCGTGAAGGACGGGAGCTCCTACGAGCAGTACTTC
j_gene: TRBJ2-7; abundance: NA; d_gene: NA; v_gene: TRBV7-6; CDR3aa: CASSLPESEQYF; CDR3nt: TGTGCCAGCAGCTTACCGGAGAGCGAGCAGTACTTC
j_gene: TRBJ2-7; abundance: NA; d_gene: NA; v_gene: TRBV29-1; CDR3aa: CSVEEMGGSYEQYF; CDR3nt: TGCAGCGTTGAAGAAATGGGCGGATCCTACGAGCAGTACTTC
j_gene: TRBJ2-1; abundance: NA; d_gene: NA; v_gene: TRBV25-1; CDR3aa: CASSANRESYNEQFF; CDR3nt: TGTGCCAGCAGTGCAAACAGGGAGTCCTACAATGAGCAGTTCTTC
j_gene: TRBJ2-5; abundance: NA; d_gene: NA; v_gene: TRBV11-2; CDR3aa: CASGLWAGETQYF; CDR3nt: TGTGCCAGCGGATTGTGGGCGGGAGAGACCCAGTACTTC
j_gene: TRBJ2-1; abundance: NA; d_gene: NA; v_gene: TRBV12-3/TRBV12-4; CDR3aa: CASSPDWSSYNEQFF; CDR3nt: TGTGCCAGCAGTCCCGACTGGAGCTCCTACAATGAGCAGTTCTTC
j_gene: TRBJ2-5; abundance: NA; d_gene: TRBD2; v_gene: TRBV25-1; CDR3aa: CASRGPSGAQIRETQYF; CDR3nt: TGTGCCAGCAGGGGACCTAGCGGGGCCCAGATACGGGAGACCCAGTACTTC
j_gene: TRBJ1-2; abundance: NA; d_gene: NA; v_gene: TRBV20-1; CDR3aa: CSGGDYGYTF; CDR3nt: TGCAGTGGAGGGGACTATGGCTACACCTTC
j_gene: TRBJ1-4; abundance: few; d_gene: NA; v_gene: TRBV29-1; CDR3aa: CSVLDGLNEKLFF; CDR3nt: TGCAGCGTTTTGGACGGACTCAATGAAAAACTGTTTTTT
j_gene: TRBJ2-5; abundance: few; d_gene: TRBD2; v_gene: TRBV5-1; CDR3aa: CASSRFASGTGGPQETQYF; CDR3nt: TGCGCCAGCAGCCGATTCGCCTCCGGGACGGGGGGGCCCCAAGAGACCCAGTACTTC
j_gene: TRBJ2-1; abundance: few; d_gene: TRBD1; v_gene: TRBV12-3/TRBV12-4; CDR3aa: CASSPGQGKGGEQFF; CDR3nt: TGTGCCAGCAGTCCCGGACAGGGTAAAGGGGGTGAGCAGTTCTTC
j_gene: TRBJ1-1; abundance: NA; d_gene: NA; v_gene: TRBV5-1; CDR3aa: CASKPLGGYVGTEAFF; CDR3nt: TGCGCCAGCAAACCTCTTGGGGGTTATGTAGGCACTGAAGCTTTCTTT
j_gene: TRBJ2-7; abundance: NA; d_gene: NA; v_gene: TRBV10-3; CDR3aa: CAISEGADKFSYEQYF; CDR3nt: TGTGCCATCAGTGAAGGAGCGGACAAGTTCTCCTACGAGCAGTACTTC
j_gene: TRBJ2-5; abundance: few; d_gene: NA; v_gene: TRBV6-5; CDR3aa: CASSYKGKETQYF; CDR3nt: TGTGCCAGCAGTTACAAAGGCAAAGAGACCCAGTACTTC
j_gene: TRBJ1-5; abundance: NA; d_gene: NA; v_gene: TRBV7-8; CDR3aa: CASSFGAEMSDGPLGNQPQHF; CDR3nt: TGTGCCAGCAGCTTTGGCGCAGAAATGTCAGACGGACCCCTGGGCAATCAGCCCCAGCATTTT
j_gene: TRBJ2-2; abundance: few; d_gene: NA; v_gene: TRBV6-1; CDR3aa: CASSLRSDTGELFF; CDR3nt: TGTGCCAGCAGTCTTAGGTCGGACACCGGGGAGCTGTTTTTT
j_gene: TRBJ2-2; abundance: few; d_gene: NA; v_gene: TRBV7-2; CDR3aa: CASSAPYFGELFF; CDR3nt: TGTGCCAGCAGCGCCCCCTATTTCGGGGAGCTGTTTTTT
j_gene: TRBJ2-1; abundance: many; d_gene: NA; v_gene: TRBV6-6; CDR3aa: CASSYAPGSGNEQFF; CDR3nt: TGTGCCAGCAGTTACGCGCCCGGGAGCGGGAATGAGCAGTTCTTC
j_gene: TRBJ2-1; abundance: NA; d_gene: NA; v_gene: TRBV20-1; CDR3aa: CSASSVGYNEQFF; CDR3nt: TGCAGTGCTAGTTCCGTGGGGTACAATGAGCAGTTCTTC